This TCR beta chain was recovered during a study of blood T cell repertoires in COVID-19. The CDR3 contains 13 residues. V lost 3 bases and J lost 6; bases outside the gene matches: 2. Germline CDR1 is MNHNS and CDR2 is SASEGT. The table came from immunoSEQ multiplex PCR; TCRdb's copy has only in-frame clones and leaves some out. The repertoire holds 350,000 to 400,000 clones, with around 90% as singletons. Sequencing was carried out using PBMCs or T cells enriched from blood (not recorded which). The chain recombines TRBV6-1 with TRBJ1-5, with 7 bases identical to TRBD1. The TCR was taken from a woman between 18 and 29 years old who had recovered from COVID-19. The CDR3 DNA sequence: TGTGCCAGCAGTGATCAGGGGGTTCAGCCCCAGCATTTT. Residues: CASSDQGVQPQHF.